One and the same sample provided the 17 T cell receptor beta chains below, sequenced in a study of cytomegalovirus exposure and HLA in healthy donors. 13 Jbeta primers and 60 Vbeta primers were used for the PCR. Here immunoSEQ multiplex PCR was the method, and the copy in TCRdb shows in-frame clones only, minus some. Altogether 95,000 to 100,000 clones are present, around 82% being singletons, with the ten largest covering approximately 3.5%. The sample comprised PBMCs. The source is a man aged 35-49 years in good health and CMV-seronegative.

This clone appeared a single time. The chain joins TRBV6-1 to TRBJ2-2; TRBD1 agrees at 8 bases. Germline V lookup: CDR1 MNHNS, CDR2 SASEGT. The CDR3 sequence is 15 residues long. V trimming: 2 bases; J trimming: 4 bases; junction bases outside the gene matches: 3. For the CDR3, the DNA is TGTGCCAGCAGTGAAACAGGGGGTACCACCGGGGAGCTGTTTTTT. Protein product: CASSETGGTTGELFF.

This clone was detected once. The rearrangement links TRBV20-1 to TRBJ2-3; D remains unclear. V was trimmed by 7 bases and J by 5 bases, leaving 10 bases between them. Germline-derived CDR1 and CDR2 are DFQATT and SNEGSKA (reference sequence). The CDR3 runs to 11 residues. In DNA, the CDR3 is TGCAGTGTGCCCGGTCTAGATACGCAGTATTTT. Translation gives CSVPGLDTQYF.

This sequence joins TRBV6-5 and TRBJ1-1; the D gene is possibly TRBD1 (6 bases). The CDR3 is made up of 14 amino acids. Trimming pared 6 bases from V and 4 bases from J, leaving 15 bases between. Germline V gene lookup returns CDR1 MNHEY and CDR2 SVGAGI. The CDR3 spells CASSHYREGTEAFF. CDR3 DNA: TGTGCCAGCAGCCACTACAGGGAGGGCACTGAAGCTTTCTTT.

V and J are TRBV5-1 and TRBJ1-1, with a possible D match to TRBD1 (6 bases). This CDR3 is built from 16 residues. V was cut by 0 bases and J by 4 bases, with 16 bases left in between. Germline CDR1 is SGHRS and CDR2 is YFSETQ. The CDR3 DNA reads TGCGCCAGCAGCTTGGCATCCTTAGGGACAAGCACTGAAGCTTTCTTT. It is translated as CASSLASLGTSTEAFF. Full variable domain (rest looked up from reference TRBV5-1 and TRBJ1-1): KAGVTQTPRYLIKTRGQQVTLSCSPISGHRSVSWYQQTPGQGLQFLFEYFSETQRNKGNFPGRFSGRQFSNSRSEMNVSTLELGDSALYLCASSLASLGTSTEAFFGQGTRLTVV.

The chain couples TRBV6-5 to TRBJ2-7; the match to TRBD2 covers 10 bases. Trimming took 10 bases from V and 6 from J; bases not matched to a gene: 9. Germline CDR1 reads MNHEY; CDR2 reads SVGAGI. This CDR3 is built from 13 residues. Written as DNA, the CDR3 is TGTGCCACCGCTAGCGGGAGCTTTTTCGAGCAGTACTTC. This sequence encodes CATASGSFFEQYF.

CDR3 amino acids: CASSFTGTGGWQPQHF. The CDR3 bases are TGTGCCAGCAGTTTTACTGGGACAGGGGGCTGGCAGCCCCAGCATTTT. The rearrangement joins TRBV27 to TRBJ1-5; 12 bases match TRBD1. The junction had 7 bases not matched to a gene; V was cut back by 3 bases and J by 7 bases. This CDR3 is built from 16 residues. Germline V lookup: CDR1 MNHEY, CDR2 SMNVEV (reference sequence).

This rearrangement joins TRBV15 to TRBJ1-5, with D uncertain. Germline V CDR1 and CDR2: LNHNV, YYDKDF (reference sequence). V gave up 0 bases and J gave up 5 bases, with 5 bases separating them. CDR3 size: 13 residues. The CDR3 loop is CATSRDRDQPQHF. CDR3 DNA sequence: TGTGCCACCAGCAGAGATAGAGATCAGCCCCAGCATTTT.

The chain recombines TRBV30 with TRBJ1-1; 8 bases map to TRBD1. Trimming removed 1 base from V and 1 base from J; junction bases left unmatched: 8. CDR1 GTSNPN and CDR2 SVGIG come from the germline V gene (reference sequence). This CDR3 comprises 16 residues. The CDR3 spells CAWSAPRTGPNTEAFF. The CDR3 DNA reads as TGTGCCTGGAGTGCCCCCCGGACAGGGCCGAACACTGAAGCTTTCTTT. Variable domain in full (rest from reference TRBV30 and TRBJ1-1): SQTIHQWPATLVQPVGSPLSLECTVEGTSNPNLYWYRQAAGRGLQLLFYSVGIGQISSEVPQNLSASRPQDRQFILSSKKLLLSDSGFYLCAWSAPRTGPNTEAFFGQGTRLTVV.

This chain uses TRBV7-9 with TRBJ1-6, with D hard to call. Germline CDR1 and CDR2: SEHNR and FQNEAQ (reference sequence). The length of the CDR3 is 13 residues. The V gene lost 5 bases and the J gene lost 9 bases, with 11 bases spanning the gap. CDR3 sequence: CASSQEQFSPLHF. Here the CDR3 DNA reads TGTGCCAGCAGCCAGGAACAGTTTTCACCCCTCCACTTT.

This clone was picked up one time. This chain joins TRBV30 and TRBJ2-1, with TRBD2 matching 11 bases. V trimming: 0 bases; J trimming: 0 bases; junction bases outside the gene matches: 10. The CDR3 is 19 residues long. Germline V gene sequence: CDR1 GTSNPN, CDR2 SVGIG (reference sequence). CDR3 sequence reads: CAWSVPLAGALSSYNEQFF. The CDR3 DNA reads TGTGCCTGGAGTGTCCCACTAGCGGGGGCCCTAAGCTCCTACAATGAGCAGTTCTTC.

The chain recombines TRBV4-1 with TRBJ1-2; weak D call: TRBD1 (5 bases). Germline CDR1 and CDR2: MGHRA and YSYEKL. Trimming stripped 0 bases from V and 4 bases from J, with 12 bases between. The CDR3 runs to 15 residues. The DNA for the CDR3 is TGCGCCAGCAGCCAAGATGCAGGACAACGCTATGGCTACACCTTC. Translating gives CASSQDAGQRYGYTF.

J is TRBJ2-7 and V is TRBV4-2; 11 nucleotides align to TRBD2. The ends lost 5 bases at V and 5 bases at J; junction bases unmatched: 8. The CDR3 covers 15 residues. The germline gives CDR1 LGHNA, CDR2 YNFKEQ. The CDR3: CASSLGLAEGNEQYF. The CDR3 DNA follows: TGTGCCAGCAGCTTGGGACTAGCGGAGGGCAACGAGCAGTACTTC.

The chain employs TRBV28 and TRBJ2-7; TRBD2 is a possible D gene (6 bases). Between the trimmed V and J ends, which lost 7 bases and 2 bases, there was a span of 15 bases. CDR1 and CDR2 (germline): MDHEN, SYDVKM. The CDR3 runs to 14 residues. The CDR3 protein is CASINRETTYEQYF. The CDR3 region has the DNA TGTGCCAGCATTAACCGGGAGACTACCTACGAGCAGTACTTC.

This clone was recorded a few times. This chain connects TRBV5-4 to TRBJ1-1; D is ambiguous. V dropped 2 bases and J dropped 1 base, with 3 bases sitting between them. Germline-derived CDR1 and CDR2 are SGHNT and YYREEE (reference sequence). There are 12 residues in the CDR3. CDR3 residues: CASSFQNTEAFF. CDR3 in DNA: TGTGCCAGCAGCTTCCAGAACACTGAAGCTTTCTTT.

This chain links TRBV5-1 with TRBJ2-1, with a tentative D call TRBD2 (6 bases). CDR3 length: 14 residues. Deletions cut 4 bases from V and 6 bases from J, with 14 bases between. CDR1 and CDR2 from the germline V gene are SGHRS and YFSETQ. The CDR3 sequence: CASSPTQEGNEQFF. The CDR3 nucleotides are TGCGCCAGCAGCCCGACGCAGGAGGGCAATGAGCAGTTCTTC. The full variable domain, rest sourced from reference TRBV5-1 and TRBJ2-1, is KAGVTQTPRYLIKTRGQQVTLSCSPISGHRSVSWYQQTPGQGLQFLFEYFSETQRNKGNFPGRFSGRQFSNSRSEMNVSTLELGDSALYLCASSPTQEGNEQFFGPGTRLTVL.

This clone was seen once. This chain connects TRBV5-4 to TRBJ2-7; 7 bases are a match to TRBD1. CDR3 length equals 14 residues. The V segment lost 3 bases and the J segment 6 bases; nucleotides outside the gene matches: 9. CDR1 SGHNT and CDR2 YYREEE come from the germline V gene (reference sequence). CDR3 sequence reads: CASSSQTGLGEQYF. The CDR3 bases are TGTGCCAGCAGCTCACAGACAGGGTTGGGCGAGCAGTACTTC.

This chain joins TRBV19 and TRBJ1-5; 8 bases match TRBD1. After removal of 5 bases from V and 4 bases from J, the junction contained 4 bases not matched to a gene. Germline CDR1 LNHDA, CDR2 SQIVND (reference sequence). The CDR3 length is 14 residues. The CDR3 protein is CASSLQGGNQPQHF. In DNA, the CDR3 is TGTGCCAGTAGTTTACAGGGGGGGAATCAGCCCCAGCATTTT.